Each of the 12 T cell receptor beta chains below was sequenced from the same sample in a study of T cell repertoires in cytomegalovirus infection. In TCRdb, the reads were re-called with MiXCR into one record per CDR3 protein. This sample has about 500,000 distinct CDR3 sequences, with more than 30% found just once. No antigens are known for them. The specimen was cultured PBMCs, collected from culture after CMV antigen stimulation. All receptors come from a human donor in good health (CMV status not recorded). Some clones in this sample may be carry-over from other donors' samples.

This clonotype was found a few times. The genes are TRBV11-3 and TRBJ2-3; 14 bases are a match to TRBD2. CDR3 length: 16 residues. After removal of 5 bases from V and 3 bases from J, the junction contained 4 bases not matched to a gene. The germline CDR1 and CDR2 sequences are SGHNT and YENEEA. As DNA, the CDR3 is TGTGCCAGCAGCCAAGGGACTAGCGGGAGTACAGATACGCAGTATTTT. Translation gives CASSQGTSGSTDTQYF.

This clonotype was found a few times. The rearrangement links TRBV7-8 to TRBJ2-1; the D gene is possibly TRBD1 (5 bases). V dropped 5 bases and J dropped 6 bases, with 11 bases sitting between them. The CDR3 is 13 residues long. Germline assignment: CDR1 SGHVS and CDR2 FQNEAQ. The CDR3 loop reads CASSIQETNEQFF. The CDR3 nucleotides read TGTGCCAGCAGCATACAGGAGACCAATGAGCAGTTCTTC.

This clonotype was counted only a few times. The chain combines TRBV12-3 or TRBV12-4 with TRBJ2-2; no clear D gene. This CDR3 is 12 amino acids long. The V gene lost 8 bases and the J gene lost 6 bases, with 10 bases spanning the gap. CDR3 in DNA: TGTGCCAGCGAACTTGGGGCCGGGGAGCTGTTTTTT. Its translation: CASELGAGELFF.

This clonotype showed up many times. CDR3 in amino acids: CASREQETQYF. Here the CDR3 DNA reads TGTGCCAGCAGGGAACAAGAGACCCAGTACTTC. V usage is TRBV7-2 and J usage is TRBJ2-5; D remains unclear. V was pared by 6 bases and J by 2 bases, with 4 bases between. The CDR3 is 11 amino acids. Germline V gene lookup returns CDR1 SGHTA and CDR2 FQGNSA.

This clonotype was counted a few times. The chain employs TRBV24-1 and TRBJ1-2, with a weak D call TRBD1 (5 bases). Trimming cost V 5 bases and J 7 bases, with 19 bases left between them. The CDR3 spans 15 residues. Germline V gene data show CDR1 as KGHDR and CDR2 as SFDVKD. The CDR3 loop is CATSAERAGQGGYTF. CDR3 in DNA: TGTGCCACCAGTGCCGAGCGGGCGGGCCAGGGTGGCTACACCTTC.

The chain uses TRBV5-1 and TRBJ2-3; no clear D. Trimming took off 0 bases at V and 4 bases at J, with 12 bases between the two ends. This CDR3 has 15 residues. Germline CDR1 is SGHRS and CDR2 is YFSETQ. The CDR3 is CASSLGPVQADTQYF. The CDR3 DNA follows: TGCGCCAGCAGCTTGGGCCCGGTCCAAGCAGATACGCAGTATTTT.

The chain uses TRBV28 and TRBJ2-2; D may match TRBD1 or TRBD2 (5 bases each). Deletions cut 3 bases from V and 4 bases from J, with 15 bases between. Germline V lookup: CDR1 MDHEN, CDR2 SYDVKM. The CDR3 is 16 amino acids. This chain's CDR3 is CASSFFGTRGTGELFF. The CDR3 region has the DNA TGTGCCAGCAGTTTCTTTGGGACCCGAGGCACCGGGGAGCTGTTTTTT.

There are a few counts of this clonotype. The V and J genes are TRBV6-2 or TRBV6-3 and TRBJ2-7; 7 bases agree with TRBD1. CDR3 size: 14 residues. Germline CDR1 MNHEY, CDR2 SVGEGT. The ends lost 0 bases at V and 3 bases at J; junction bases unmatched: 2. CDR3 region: CASSYSGTVYEQYF. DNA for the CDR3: TGTGCCAGCAGTTACTCCGGGACAGTCTACGAGCAGTACTTC.

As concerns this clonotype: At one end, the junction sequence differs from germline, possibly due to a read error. This chain's CDR3 is CASSYPGVRGVDIQYF. The CDR3 coding sequence is TGTGCCAGCAGCTATCCCGGTGTCAGGGGAGTAGACATTCAGTACTTC. J is TRBJ2-4 and V is TRBV5-3, with D perhaps TRBD1 (6 bases). TRBV5-3 is labeled an ORF, and its function is uncertain. The CDR3 runs 16 residues.

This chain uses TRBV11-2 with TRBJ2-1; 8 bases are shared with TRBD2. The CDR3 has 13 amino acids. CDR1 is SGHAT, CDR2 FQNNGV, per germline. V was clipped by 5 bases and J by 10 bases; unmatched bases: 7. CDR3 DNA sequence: TGTGCCAGCAGCAAAGGACTAGCAGGGGAGCAGTTCTTC. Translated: CASSKGLAGEQFF.

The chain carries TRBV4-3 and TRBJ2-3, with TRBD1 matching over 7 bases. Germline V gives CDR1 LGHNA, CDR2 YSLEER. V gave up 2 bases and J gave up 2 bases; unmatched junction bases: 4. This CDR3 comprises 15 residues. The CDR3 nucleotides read TGCGCCAGCAGCCAAAGGGACAGAATCACAGATACGCAGTATTTT. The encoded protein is CASSQRDRITDTQYF.

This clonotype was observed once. CDR3 sequence (DNA): TGTGCCAGCAGTTTTCGGGACAGGGGTGGTAGTGACTATGGCTACACCTTC. Protein: CASSFRDRGGSDYGYTF. The J gene is TRBJ1-2, the V gene TRBV28; 10 bases match TRBD1. V dropped 3 bases and J dropped 3; count of bases not matched to a gene: 10. The germline V gene encodes CDR1 MDHEN and CDR2 SYDVKM. This CDR3 has 17 residues.